These 25 T cell receptor beta chains came from one sample sequenced in a study of glioma-infiltrating T cells after dendritic cell vaccination. Time point specified: after dendritic cell vaccination, including at tumor progression/relapse. TCRdb's copy holds only in-frame clones and misses some; the assay was immunoSEQ multiplex PCR. The sample records 90,000 to 140,000 clones, 90% being singletons. The sequences come from blood, collected after dendritic cell vaccination. These receptors all stem from a human donor with glioblastoma.

CDR3: CAWILRGTGNTIYF. The CDR3 DNA reads TGTGCCTGGATTCTAAGGGGGACTGGAAACACCATATATTTT. The chain has TRBV30 and TRBJ1-3; D perhaps matches TRBD1 (6 bases). This CDR3 contains 14 residues. Germline assignment: CDR1 GTSNPN and CDR2 SVGIG (reference sequence). Trimming shortened V by 4 bases and J by 2 bases, and 12 bases separated the two germline ends.

This clone was found once. The same CDR3 arises from other DNA sequences in this sample as well. J is TRBJ1-1 and V is TRBV5-1; D gene uncertain. V gave up 0 bases and J gave up 1 base, with 7 bases separating them. The CDR3 has 14 amino acids. The germline V gene encodes CDR1 SGHRS and CDR2 YFSETQ. CDR3: CASSLAPGNTEAFF. DNA of the CDR3: TGCGCCAGCAGCTTGGCTCCGGGGAACACTGAAGCTTTCTTT.

This clone appeared a few times. The chain links TRBV9 to TRBJ2-5, with 9 bases matching TRBD1. This CDR3 contains 16 residues. Per the germline V gene, CDR1 is SGDLS and CDR2 is YYNGEE. The V and J ends lost 3 bases and 5 bases, in that order; junction bases with no gene match: 11. CDR3 amino acids: CASSALTGQGLETQYF. CDR3 coding DNA: TGTGCCAGCAGCGCCCTGACTGGACAGGGGCTGGAGACCCAGTACTTC.

The chain joins TRBV6-4 to TRBJ2-5; 11 bases fit TRBD2. V lost 8 bases, J lost 5 bases, and 4 bases stayed unmatched. Germline CDR1 and CDR2: MRHNA and SNTAGT. The CDR3 spans 13 residues. In nucleotides, the CDR3 is TGTGCCAGCGCTCTAGCGGGGGGTGAGACCCAGTACTTC. Its translation: CASALAGGETQYF.

Here the CDR3 DNA reads TGTGCCAGCAGGCAACATAGCAATCAGCCCCAGCATTTT. Amino acids: CASRQHSNQPQHF. This chain joins TRBV6-1 and TRBJ1-5; D uncertain. There are 13 residues in the CDR3. Looked up from germline, CDR1 is MNHNS and CDR2 is SASEGT. V lost 6 bases to trimming and J lost 0 bases, with 6 bases between them.

Concerning this clone itself: An end of the junction does not agree with germline; a read error may underlie this. The chain employs TRBV6-6 and TRBJ2-1; TRBD2 matches 7 bases. The CDR3 is 12 residues long. Looked up from germline, CDR1 is MNHNY and CDR2 is SVGAGI (reference sequence). CDR3 residues: CASSYSAGVGVF. CDR3 nucleotides: TGTGCCAGCAGTTACTCGGCGGGAGTCGGAGTCTTC.

The chain couples TRBV2 to TRBJ2-2; D not certain. The ends were cut back, 5 bases at V and 7 bases at J, with 5 bases in the middle. The CDR3 has 11 amino acids. Germline loops: CDR1 SNHLY, CDR2 FYNNEI. CDR3 DNA sequence: TGTGCCAGCAGTCTCTACGGGGAGCTGTTTTTT. Translation: CASSLYGELFF. Full variable domain (remainder filled in from reference TRBV2 and TRBJ2-2): EPEVTQTPSHQVTQMGQEVILRCVPISNHLYFYWYRQILGQKVEFLVSFYNNEISEKSEIFDDQFSVERPDGSNFTLKIRSTKLEDSAMYFCASSLYGELFFGEGSRLTVL.

This clone was found once. The chain carries TRBV7-3 and TRBJ1-4; D is perhaps TRBD1 (5 bases). CDR3 size: 15 residues. CDR1 is SGHTA and CDR2 is FQGTGA in the germline V gene. The V and J ends lost 0 bases and 3 bases respectively, with 8 bases between them. The CDR3 nucleotides read TGTGCCAGCAGCTTAACAGGGGCTGCTAATGAAAAACTGTTTTTT. It translates to CASSLTGAANEKLFF.

The chain joins TRBV5-4 to TRBJ1-2, with D tentatively TRBD1 (6 bases). Germline CDR1 reads SGHNT; CDR2 reads YYREEE (reference sequence). The CDR3 extends over 17 amino acids. The V and J ends lost 3 bases and 0 bases respectively, with 18 bases between them. The CDR3 loop is CASSYWLGAQSNYGYTF. The CDR3 nucleotides are TGTGCCAGCAGCTACTGGCTGGGGGCGCAATCTAACTATGGCTACACCTTC. The whole variable domain, filled in from reference TRBV5-4 and TRBJ1-2, reads ETGVTQSPTHLIKTRGQQVTLRCSSQSGHNTVSWYQQALGQGPQFIFQYYREEENGRGNFPPRFSGLQFPNYSSELNVNALELDDSALYLCASSYWLGAQSNYGYTFGSGTRLTVV.

The V call is TRBV27, the J call TRBJ1-6; 8 bases match TRBD1. The V gene's germline CDR1 is MNHEY and CDR2 SMNVEV (reference sequence). The CDR3 has 14 residues. Trimming at V came to 2 bases and at J to 8 bases, leaving 2 bases not matched to a gene. CDR3 coding DNA: TGTGCCAGCAGTTTACAGGGGGCCGATTCACCCCTCCACTTT. Amino acids: CASSLQGADSPLHF.

The chain carries TRBV10-3 and TRBJ2-2, with 8 bases identical to TRBD2. Trimming removed 4 bases from V and 0 bases from J; junction bases left unmatched: 4. The CDR3 extends over 16 amino acids. Germline-derived CDR1 and CDR2 are ENHRY and SYGVKD. CDR3 DNA: TGTGCCATCAGTGTTCGGGGGGGCGCGAACACCGGGGAGCTGTTTTTT. This gives the protein CAISVRGGANTGELFF.

For the CDR3, the DNA is TGCGCCAGCAGCCAACCGGGACAGCGAAACACCATATATTTT. Translation gives CASSQPGQRNTIYF. This chain joins TRBV4-1 and TRBJ1-3; TRBD1 matches 7 bases. Germline loops: CDR1 MGHRA, CDR2 YSYEKL. This CDR3 has 14 amino acids. With 2 bases clipped from V and 5 bases from J, the junction kept 3 bases outside the gene matches.

J is TRBJ1-1 and V is TRBV6-5, with a weak D call TRBD1 (5 bases). CDR1 is MNHEY and CDR2 is SVGAGI in the germline V gene. The CDR3 runs to 14 residues. Trimming cost V 7 bases and J 5 bases, with 17 bases left between them. DNA of the CDR3: TGTGCCAGCACACCGCGGGGGAGGCAAACTGAAGCTTTCTTT. This gives the protein CASTPRGRQTEAFF.

The CDR3 is CASSIGRAGTEAFF. The CDR3 bases are TGTGCCAGTAGTATAGGGCGGGCCGGAACTGAAGCTTTCTTT. V gene TRBV19 combines with J gene TRBJ1-1, with unresolved D. The V gene's germline CDR1 is LNHDA and CDR2 SQIVND (reference sequence). V was pared by 1 base and J by 5 bases, with 11 bases between. This CDR3 comprises 14 residues.

This clone was seen a handful of times. The rearrangement links TRBV6-1 to TRBJ2-3; 11 bases agree with TRBD2. This CDR3 has 14 residues. Germline CDR1 reads MNHNS; CDR2 reads SASEGT. With 7 bases clipped from V and 6 bases from J, the junction kept 6 bases outside the gene matches. CDR3 sequence reads: CASISGGAGDTQYF. As DNA, the CDR3 is TGTGCCAGCATTAGCGGGGGGGCCGGGGATACGCAGTATTTT.

The chain combines TRBV30 with TRBJ1-5, with a weak D call TRBD1 (6 bases). Trimming stripped 0 bases from V and 6 bases from J, with 15 bases between. Germline V gene sequence: CDR1 GTSNPN, CDR2 SVGIG (reference sequence). The CDR3 length is 15 residues. CDR3 bases: TGTGCCTGGAGTGTACCCCGACAGGTCGGTCAGCCCCAGCATTTT. Encoded protein: CAWSVPRQVGQPQHF.

V usage is TRBV16 and J usage is TRBJ2-5; D may be TRBD1 (5 bases). The J call may be in error: the DNA end matches TRBJ2-7 better. Germline values: CDR1 KGHSY, CDR2 FQNENV. This CDR3 is built from 14 residues. The CDR3 DNA reads as TGTGCCAGCAGCCAAACCCAGGGCAGCTACGAGCAGTACTTC. Translating it yields CASSQTQGSYEQYF.

This chain links TRBV30 with TRBJ1-3; maybe TRBD1 (5 bases). The V and J ends lost 3 bases and 0 bases respectively, with 9 bases between them. The CDR3 spans 14 residues. The germline CDR1 and CDR2 sequences are GTSNPN and SVGIG (reference sequence). CDR3 loop: CAWSRQNSGNTIYF. DNA for the CDR3: TGTGCCTGGAGCCGACAGAACTCTGGAAACACCATATATTTT.

The chain is built from TRBV4-1 and TRBJ1-2; 9 positions match TRBD1. The CDR3 is 15 amino acids. After removal of 4 bases from V and 7 bases from J, the junction contained 10 bases not matched to a gene. The V gene's germline CDR1 is MGHRA and CDR2 YSYEKL. The CDR3 protein is CASSPTQGATGGYTF. Written as DNA, the CDR3 is TGCGCCAGCAGCCCCACACAGGGGGCAACGGGTGGCTACACCTTC.

This clone was recorded once. V usage is TRBV5-1 and J usage is TRBJ2-7; D might be TRBD2 (6 bases). The CDR3 spans 15 residues. Trimming removed 4 bases from V and 3 bases from J, with 17 bases in between. Germline V CDR1 and CDR2: SGHRS, YFSETQ. DNA of the CDR3: TGCGCCAGCAGCCCTACGGGGGACGTTAGCTACGAGCAGTACTTC. As protein: CASSPTGDVSYEQYF.

The chain combines TRBV5-1 with TRBJ2-1, with 13 bases matching TRBD2. CDR1 SGHRS and CDR2 YFSETQ come from the germline V gene. J lost 7 bases, V lost 2 bases, and 15 bases had no gene match. This CDR3 comprises 19 residues. The CDR3: CASSLKGGLAGVGTNEQFF. CDR3 sequence (DNA): TGCGCCAGCAGCTTAAAAGGAGGACTAGCGGGGGTTGGGACGAATGAGCAGTTCTTC.

The gene calls are TRBV4-1 and TRBJ2-4, with 10 nucleotides matching TRBD2. V was pared by 4 bases and J by 7 bases, with 13 bases of the junction left unmatched. Germline lookup yields CDR1 MGHRA and CDR2 YSYEKL. The CDR3 is 17 amino acids. This chain's CDR3 is CASSPRSLAGALNIQYF. CDR3 DNA sequence: TGCGCCAGCAGCCCTAGAAGTCTAGCGGGAGCTCTGAACATTCAGTACTTC.

The J gene is TRBJ1-1, the V gene TRBV18, with D perhaps TRBD1 (5 bases). The CDR3 consists of 14 residues. The V and J ends lost 6 bases and 4 bases respectively, with 15 bases between them. From germline, CDR1 is KGHSH and CDR2 LQKENI. CDR3 sequence (DNA): TGTGCCAGCTCGCCTCTCCAGGGTGGCACTGAAGCTTTCTTT. Translated, it gives CASSPLQGGTEAFF.

The CDR3 DNA sequence: TGTGCCACCAACCCTCCGGAGGGGAACACTGAAGCTTTCTTT. It is translated as CATNPPEGNTEAFF. The gene calls are TRBV6-1 and TRBJ1-1; D unclear. Germline lookup yields CDR1 MNHNS and CDR2 SASEGT. CDR3 length: 14 amino acids. The V end was cut by 10 bases, the J end by 1 base, with 16 bases between.

This sequence joins TRBV5-6 and TRBJ2-5; the D gene is possibly TRBD1 (5 bases). Trimming stripped 5 bases from V and 1 base from J, with 12 bases between. Germline V lookup: CDR1 SGHDT, CDR2 YYEEEE. The CDR3 sequence is 14 residues long. The CDR3 region is CASRVRQGQETQYF. The CDR3 DNA sequence: TGTGCCAGCAGGGTCCGGCAGGGCCAAGAGACCCAGTACTTC.